This TCR beta chain was recovered during a study of T-cell reconstitution after alpha-beta-depleted transplantation in children. This clonotype rates as medium-sized. Its antigen is undetermined. General observations from the study: The high TCRbeta diversity at day 60 in some patients came from surviving recipient T cells and thymic progenitors. Most T-cell counts and diversity one year after the transplant came from T cells that were newly produced. Several hundred rapidly expanded clones from non-depleted graft cells reportedly supplied alpha-beta T cells about two months post-transplant.

With 6 bases removed from V and 5 bases from J, the gap between germline ends came to 10 bases. There are 12 residues in the CDR3. Preparation of the TCRbeta library was carried out with unique molecular identifiers. TCRdb ran MiXCR on the PCR reads and lists one entry per CDR3 protein. The sample contains 90,000 to 100,000 distinct CDR3 sequences, about 22% of which appear only once. The sample was PBMCs, taken before TCRalphabeta/CD19-depleted stem cell transplant. This sequence originates from a boy aged 2 to 9 with acute lymphoblastic leukemia, due to receive a stem cell transplant. V and J are TRBV12-3 or TRBV12-4 and TRBJ1-2; D remains ambiguous. The CDR3 bases are TGTGCCAGCAGGGTAGCTGGGTATGGCTACACCTTC. This translates into CASRVAGYGYTF.